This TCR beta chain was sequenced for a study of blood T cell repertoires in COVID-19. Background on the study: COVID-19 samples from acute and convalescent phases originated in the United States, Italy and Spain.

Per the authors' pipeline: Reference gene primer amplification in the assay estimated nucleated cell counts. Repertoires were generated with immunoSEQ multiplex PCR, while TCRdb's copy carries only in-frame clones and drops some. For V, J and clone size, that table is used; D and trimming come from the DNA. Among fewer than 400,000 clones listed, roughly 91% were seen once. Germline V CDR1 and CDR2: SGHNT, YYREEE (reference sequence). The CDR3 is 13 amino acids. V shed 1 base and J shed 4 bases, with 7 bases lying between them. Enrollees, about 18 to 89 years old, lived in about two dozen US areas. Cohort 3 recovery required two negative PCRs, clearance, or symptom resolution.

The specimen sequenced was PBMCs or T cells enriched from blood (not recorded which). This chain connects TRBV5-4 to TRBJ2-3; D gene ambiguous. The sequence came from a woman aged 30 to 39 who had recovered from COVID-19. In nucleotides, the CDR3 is TGTGCCAGCAGCTTGACAGCCCCAGATACGCAGTATTTT. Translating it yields CASSLTAPDTQYF.